The 3 T cell receptor beta chains below all came from one sample that was sequenced in a study of human T cells and chemical hapten exposure. The time point denotes: pre-sensitization, week 0. The treatment here: therapeutic diphenylcyclopropenone sensitization with weekly scalp DPC. It was unfractionated whole blood from which total RNA was extracted. TCRdb used MiXCR to reprocess the RACE reads, holding one entry per CDR3 protein. The sample contains roughly 36,000 distinct CDR3 sequences, around 10% of which appear only once. Sequenced here: whole blood, sampled in connection with sensitization to the hapten diphenylcyclopropenone (DPC). The receptors were sampled from a man aged 50-59 years with alopecia areata. Some clones in this sample may be carry-over from other donors' samples.

This chain joins TRBV18 and TRBJ2-5, with 7 bases fitting TRBD2. This CDR3 comprises 14 residues. Germline lookup yields CDR1 KGHSH and CDR2 LQKENI. Trimming took 3 bases from V and 4 from J; bases not matched to a gene: 5. Written as DNA, the CDR3 is TGTGCCAGCTCACCCCTCAGGGAGGGAGAGACCCAGTACTTC. Translating it yields CASSPLREGETQYF.

This clonotype was seen many times. The genes are TRBV18 and TRBJ1-5; D may be TRBD1 (5 bases). V lost 6 bases and J lost 4, with 13 bases in between. CDR1 and CDR2 (germline): KGHSH, LQKENI. There are 14 residues in the CDR3. The CDR3 loop is CASSPTVSNQPQHF. DNA for the CDR3: TGTGCCAGCTCGCCGACAGTAAGTAATCAGCCCCAGCATTTT.

The rearrangement joins TRBV7-9 to TRBJ2-7, with TRBD2 as a possible D gene (5 bases). The ends were cut back, 8 bases at V and 3 bases at J, with 11 bases in the middle. Looked up from germline, CDR1 is SEHNR and CDR2 is FQNEAQ (reference sequence). The CDR3 runs to 12 residues. CDR3 DNA: TGTGCCAGCGGGAGTGATTACTACGAGCAGTACTTC. It codes for CASGSDYYEQYF.